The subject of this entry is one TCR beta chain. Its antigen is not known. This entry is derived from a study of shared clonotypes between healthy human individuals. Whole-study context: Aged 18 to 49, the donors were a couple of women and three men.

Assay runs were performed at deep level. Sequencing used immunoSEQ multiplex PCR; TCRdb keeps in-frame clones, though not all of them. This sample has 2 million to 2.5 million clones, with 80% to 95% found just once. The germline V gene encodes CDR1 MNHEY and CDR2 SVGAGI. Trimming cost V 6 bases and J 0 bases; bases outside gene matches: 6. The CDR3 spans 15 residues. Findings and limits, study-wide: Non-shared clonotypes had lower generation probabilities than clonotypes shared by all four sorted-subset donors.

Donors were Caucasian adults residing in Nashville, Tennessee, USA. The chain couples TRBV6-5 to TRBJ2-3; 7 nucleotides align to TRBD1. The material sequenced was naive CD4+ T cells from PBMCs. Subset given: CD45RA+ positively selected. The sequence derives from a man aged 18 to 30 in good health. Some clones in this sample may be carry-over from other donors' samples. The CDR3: CASSPGTVSTDTQYF. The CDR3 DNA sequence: TGTGCCAGCAGCCCCGGGACAGTTAGCACAGATACGCAGTATTTT.